This T cell receptor (beta chain) was documented in a study of human T cells and chemical hapten exposure. Across the whole study: Patch tests delivered 0.01% DPC to the upper back and were evaluated at 6 days. Small pooled library volume differences chiefly drove per-sample TCR yield variation.

The CDR3 spans 16 residues. With 6 bases removed from V and 2 bases from J, the gap between germline ends came to 16 bases. CDR1 SEHNR and CDR2 FQNEAQ come from the germline V gene (reference sequence). The time point is: patch test 1, 2 weeks after DPC sensitization. The treatment denotes: therapeutic diphenylcyclopropenone sensitization with weekly scalp DPC. The starting material, unfractionated whole blood, was used for total RNA extraction. Within the library, unique molecular identifiers were attached to each individual cDNA molecule. Each CDR3 protein gets one entry after TCRdb re-called the RACE reads with MiXCR. The sample comprises around 380,000 distinct CDR3 sequences, approximately 5.1% of which are singletons, and approximately 2.1% rests with the top ten. This clonotype was found a few times.

The chain couples TRBV7-9 to TRBJ2-2; weak D call: TRBD1 (6 bases). Material: whole blood, obtained in connection with sensitization to the hapten diphenylcyclopropenone (DPC). This TCR came from a woman between 45 and 65 years old with alopecia areata. Some clones in this sample may be carry-over from other donors' samples. The CDR3 region is CASSSGTRGNTGELFF. The DNA for the CDR3 is TGTGCCAGCAGTTCGGGGACCAGGGGTAACACCGGGGAGCTGTTTTTT.